This T cell receptor (beta chain) derives from a study of blood T cell repertoires in COVID-19. Across the whole study: Donors in the United States, Italy and Spain gave samples during acute or convalescent COVID-19. Sample material is recorded as cDNA or gDNA derived from T cells, B-cell-depleted T cells, or PBMCs.

Study processing details: Reference gene primers were amplified, and this amplification served to estimate nucleated cell counts. This table comes from immunoSEQ multiplex PCR, and its TCRdb copy is limited to in-frame clones, with some not included. V, J and clone size are those of that table, while D and trimming were read from the DNA. This sample has 220,000 or so clones, with 80% to 95% found just once. The V gene end was trimmed by 3 bases and the J gene end by 8 bases; junction bases not matched to a gene: 14. The length of the CDR3 is 16 residues. The germline gives CDR1 SGHKS, CDR2 YYEKEE (reference sequence).

The chain employs TRBV5-5 and TRBJ1-2, with 9 nucleotides matching TRBD1. The sample consisted of peripheral blood. The receptor was derived from a man aged 55 to 70 with COVID-19, enrolled during active disease. DNA of the CDR3: TGTGCCAGCAGCTCTTTACCCGGGACAGGGTTGGACGGCTACACCTTC. It encodes CASSSLPGTGLDGYTF.